These T cell receptor beta chains were read from a single sample in a study of T cells in tuberculosis. TCRdb's table, derived via immunoSEQ multiplex PCR, lists solely in-frame clones and lacks some. The repertoire consists of over 30,000 clones, with about 90% occurring once and the leading ten covering about 5.3%. Sample: PBMCs, taken at tuberculosis diagnosis. The receptors were gathered from an adult with tuberculosis. CDR3s include the opening cysteine and the closing phenylalanine or tryptophan. D genes are given only for firm matches. Clone size, where shown, is once, few, many, or a class for clones that have expanded.

v_gene	abundance	d_gene	j_gene	CDR3aa	CDR3nt
TRBV4-1	.	.	TRBJ2-5	CASSQEYGGSSRTQYF	TGCGCCAGCAGCCAGGAATATGGCGGATCTTCACGGACCCAGTACTTC
TRBV2	few	TRBD2	TRBJ2-6	CASSDMAGGSNVLTF	TGTGCCAGCAGTGACATGGCGGGAGGGAGCAACGTCCTGACTTTC
TRBV7-9	few	TRBD1	TRBJ2-2	CASSQGQFTGELFF	TGTGCCAGCAGCCAGGGACAGTTCACCGGGGAGCTGTTTTTT
TRBV28	.	.	TRBJ1-1	CASSSPTEKNTEAFF	TGTGCCAGCAGCAGTCCGACAGAAAAGAACACTGAAGCTTTCTTT
TRBV10-1	.	.	TRBJ1-2	CASSENDEPPGYGYTF	TGCGCCAGCAGTGAGAACGACGAGCCACCGGGATATGGCTACACCTTC
TRBV7-7	once	.	TRBJ1-1	CASSLERNTEAFF	TGTGCTAGCAGCTTAGAGCGGAACACTGAAGCTTTCTTT
TRBV30	few	TRBD1	TRBJ1-5	CASGQGLDQPQHF	TGTGCCTCGGGACAGGGGCTGGACCAGCCCCAGCATTTT
TRBV6-5	.	.	TRBJ1-3	CASSSTGSSGNTIYF	TGTGCCAGCAGTTCAACAGGGAGCTCTGGAAACACCATATATTTT
TRBV10-1	.	TRBD1	TRBJ2-1	CASRGSGGEQFF	TGCGCCAGCAGGGGATCAGGGGGTGAGCAGTTCTTC
TRBV28	few	.	TRBJ1-2	CASSFNSYGYTF	TGTGCCAGCAGTTTCAACAGCTATGGCTACACCTTC
TRBV5-1	.	.	TRBJ2-1	CASSLMISGNEQFF	TGCGCCAGCAGCCTGATGATCTCGGGCAATGAGCAGTTCTTC
TRBV13	.	TRBD2	TRBJ2-5	CASSLEAASGREETQYF	TGTGCCAGCAGCTTAGAAGCGGCTAGCGGGAGGGAGGAGACCCAGTACTTC
TRBV28	.	.	TRBJ2-7	CASTGFSYEQYF	TGTGCCAGCACGGGTTTCTCCTACGAGCAGTACTTC